This T cell receptor beta chain was captured by sequencing in a study of spatial heterogeneity in lung cancer (dated by TCRdb to about 2019). About the investigation overall: More beta-chain than alpha-chain transcripts were consistently detected, likely reflecting higher beta-chain transcript abundance. In tumor regions, TCR transcript counts showed a strong correlation with a T cell transcriptional module score from matched bulk RNA-seq. TCR alpha and beta repertoires were quantitatively compared across multiple tumor regions, matched nontumor lung and blood in non-small cell lung cancer. Both alpha and beta chains were TCR-sequenced in around 230 tumor regions, under 85 matched nontumor lung samples and roughly 54 PBMC samples obtained at surgery. The study linked features of the TCR repertoire to counts of nonsynonymous mutations, which were determined by whole-exome sequencing of tumor tissue. In the raw uncorrected reads, each unique combination of TCR and UMI appeared on average more than ten times.

This clonotype was picked up a small number of times. The target of this receptor is not known. No base quality values were provided; no much bigger clone lies one nucleotide off. With the library built for alpha chains, this beta chain is off target and its frequency is not meaningful. The time point label, read with the paper, signifies: sample taken at primary tumor resection. Samples were obtained from fewer than 80 patients with early-stage, untreated non-small cell lung cancer from the lung TRACERx cohort. TCR sequencing used whole RNA extracted from tumor and nontumor lung tissue, or from cryopreserved PBMC samples, without cell sorting. A patient was chosen for TCR sequencing only when enough RNA was available from at least two tumor regions. Tumor and adjacent nontumor lung specimens were reviewed by a lung pathologist before selection. Library method: 5' RACE. Data came from a NextSeq 500. The TCR library protocol attached a unique molecular identifier to each TCR cDNA molecule to allow correction of PCR and sequencing errors. The study's own analysis went as follows. TCR identification, UMI-based error correction and CDR3 extraction were all carried out with Decombinator tools. Expanded TCRs were defined as those above a frequency of 2 per 1,000, corresponding to the top 1% of the tumor frequency distribution. Expanded tumor TCRs were classed as regional if statistically deemed absent (corrected P<0.05) from at least one tumor region, otherwise ubiquitous. Each repertoire was subsampled 100 times to 5,000 TCRs, after which Renyi diversity was computed with the R vegan package. CDR3 similarity networks were built from amino acid triplet string-kernel similarity, connecting CDR3s with pairwise similarity above 0.82. In-frame beta chains were kept once TCRdb had trimmed the public reads at Q25 with fastp and called clones with MiXCR. CDR3 protein sequences are deduplicated, and each keeps its most common genes and DNA. TCRdb's processing, not the study's, gives the V and J calls here. The sample table contains roughly 16,000 distinct CDR3 sequences; only one count was recorded for 6.5% to 8.5% of them. Of the sample, about 18% is held by the ten largest clones.

The germline V end is reduced by 4 bases and the J end by 4 bases; junction bases left unmatched: 6. The germline V gene specifies SQVTM as CDR1 and ANQGSEA as CDR2. The CDR3 goes from the cysteine to the phenylalanine over 14 residues. The only DNA kept is the CDR3, 42 bases in frame from the first base. Study-wide conclusions, independent of this receptor: The tumor nonsynonymous mutation count correlated with the number of expanded alpha and beta TCRs within the tumor. The count of ubiquitous expanded TCRs correlated with the count of ubiquitous nonsynonymous mutations, and the count of regional expanded TCRs correlated with the count of regional nonsynonymous mutations. Additional single-cell paired TCR alpha and beta sequencing was considered necessary to confirm, at a functional level, the hypothesis that regional TCRs recognize regional mutations. Estimated TCR-seq coverage of tumor T cells was only roughly 7% for alpha chains and around 14% for beta chains.

The V gene is TRBV29-1 and the J gene is TRBJ2-1; 8 central nucleotides agree with TRBD2. This receptor was taken from a female donor with early-stage non-small cell lung cancer. The sample consisted of lung tumor tissue, taken at surgery. The CDR3 protein: CSVAVAGIYNEQFF. The DNA sequence is given as TGCAGCGTTGCAGTAGCGGGGATATACAATGAGCAGTTCTTC.